This T cell receptor (beta chain) appears in the sequencing data of a study of response to subunit inactivated influenza vaccine. General study points: T cells newly recruited by each seasonal influenza vaccination are few, the authors suggested.

Via MiXCR, TCRdb re-called the RT-PCR reads, giving one row per CDR3 protein. The data contain a few hundred thousand distinct CDR3 sequences, 14% of them singletons. On this clonotype itself: Its matching antigen is unknown.

Germline CDR1 and CDR2: SGHDT and YYEEEE. The V and J ends lost 2 bases and 0 bases respectively, with 2 bases between them. CDR3 length: 13 residues. Sequencing used PBMCs from blood, obtained 11 to 12 days after vaccination. The sequence was obtained from a man aged 50-60 years who received an inactivated influenza vaccine. The chain joins TRBV5-6 to TRBJ1-4; D gene uncertain. Here the CDR3 DNA reads TGTGCCAGCAGCTTTGCAACTAATGAAAAACTGTTTTTT. It codes for CASSFATNEKLFF.